Here is one T cell receptor beta chain with its context. TCRdb used MiXCR to reprocess the 5' RACE reads, holding one entry per CDR3 protein. This table has 430,000 or so distinct CDR3 sequences, roughly 26% appearing once. The CDR3 is 17 residues long. V lost 5 bases and J lost 6; bases outside the gene matches: 16. Germline V gene lookup returns CDR1 SNHLY and CDR2 FYNNEI. The data were obtained in a study of identical twins. A further study also used this sample, focusing on T cells expressing NK-cell markers.

Sequencing input: CD4+ T cells sorted from blood. J is TRBJ2-3 and V is TRBV2; 8 bases match TRBD1. The receptor comes from a woman aged 18-29 years in good health. The CDR3: CASSSDRGLHWGDTQYF. CDR3 in DNA: TGTGCCAGCAGTTCCGACAGGGGACTGCACTGGGGGGATACGCAGTATTTT.